These T cell receptor beta chains were read from a single sample in a study of cytomegalovirus exposure and HLA in healthy donors. The table came from immunoSEQ multiplex PCR; TCRdb's copy has only in-frame clones and leaves some out. The sample holds roughly 180,000 clones; around 82% are singletons and the top ten take under 15%. Sequencing was done on a sample of PBMCs. The receptors shown here come from a woman aged 45-60 years in good health and CMV-seropositive. Both conserved end residues are trimmed from each CDR3. Not all rows give a size; the values are once, few, many and, for expanded clones, a class.

cdr3_length	v_call	clone_size	j_call	cdr3_aa
11	TRBV29-1	.	TRBJ1-1	SVAAQGGTEAF
11	TRBV5-4	.	TRBJ1-2	ASSTTGNYGYT
10	TRBV29-1	.	TRBJ1-5	SAGDRGQPQH
12	TRBV2	.	TRBJ2-2	ASAGQGNTGELF
12	TRBV5-6	.	TRBJ2-5	ASSVGTNQETQY
13	TRBV7-9	.	TRBJ2-3	ASSLVAGRTDTQY
15	TRBV7-3	.	TRBJ2-5	ASIPTNRGHPLQTQY
14	TRBV9	.	TRBJ2-1	ASSVSTSGGLNEQF
16	TRBV9	.	TRBJ2-1	ASSGGTSGGISYNEQF
12	TRBV9	.	TRBJ1-2	ASSTRGGDYGYT
10	TRBV9	.	TRBJ1-2	ASSVGGGGYT
15	TRBV4-2	once	TRBJ2-5	ASSQGGRRGIPETQY
12	TRBV2	few	TRBJ2-2	ASSEFQGAGELF
12	TRBV5-1	.	TRBJ2-1	ASAGGTVYNEQF
10	TRBV10-3	.	TRBJ1-3	AGRDSGNTIY
14	TRBV7-9	.	TRBJ2-1	ASSLSGGGTYNEQF
15	TRBV19	.	TRBJ2-7	ASSIEAGTSGGYEQY
13	TRBV30	.	TRBJ2-3	AWSVGGGVTDTQY
13	TRBV7-2	.	TRBJ1-6	ASSLRGGENSPLH
13	TRBV5-1	.	TRBJ1-2	ASSLVQGTNYGYT
12	TRBV5-4	.	TRBJ2-7	ASSLAGRTYEQY
13	TRBV9	.	TRBJ1-2	ASSTRDRPNYGYT
14	TRBV9	few	TRBJ1-6	ASSVSPQGPNSPLH
10	TRBV11-2	.	TRBJ2-7	ASSVAGDEQY
13	TRBV12-5	.	TRBJ2-1	ASGLVLAGNNEQF
10	TRBV2	.	TRBJ2-5	ASTALQETQY
10	TRBV6-1	.	TRBJ1-6	ASNGIYSPLH
11	TRBV12-5	.	TRBJ1-1	ASGLAGGTEAF
14	TRBV19	.	TRBJ1-2	ASSIRGQRANYGYT
12	TRBV30	.	TRBJ1-1	AWALDYGLSEAF
12	TRBV30	.	TRBJ2-7	AWSADRVSYEQY
16	TRBV10-3	.	TRBJ2-6	AISESGTGATGANVLT
14	TRBV5-1	.	TRBJ2-2	ASSLDGGGITGELF
12	TRBV19	.	TRBJ1-1	ASSTRTGYTEAF
11	TRBV19	.	TRBJ1-1	ASSQQMNTEAF
9	TRBV7-9	.	TRBJ2-3	ASSLIDTQY
15	TRBV5-4	.	TRBJ2-5	ASSFLSGAGVGETQY
10	TRBV6-5	.	TRBJ1-2	ATIGGVNGYT
11	TRBV5-4	.	TRBJ2-1	ASSKVGDNEQF
14	TRBV10-3	.	TRBJ2-2	AISEEDSGATGELF
14	TRBV6-5	.	TRBJ1-1	ASSYAQGWRHTEAF
12	TRBV18	.	TRBJ2-1	ASSPDSNYNEQF
16	TRBV7-9	.	TRBJ2-2	ASSLATGQGEGTGELF
13	TRBV7-9	.	TRBJ2-7	ASSSYGQPSYEQY
11	TRBV5-6	.	TRBJ1-6	ASTRRGNSPLH
14	TRBV6-6	.	TRBJ2-2	ASSFLAGGGTGELF
13	TRBV19	.	TRBJ1-4	ASSIEGRVSAELF
12	TRBV5-5	.	TRBJ2-3	ASSPSTSPDTQY
13	TRBV29-1	.	TRBJ2-1	SVEEAGGRGNEQF
10	TRBV6-5	.	TRBJ1-1	ASRGGAYEAF
9	TRBV11-2	medium-sized	TRBJ1-2	ASSLGQGNT
10	TRBV5-1	.	TRBJ1-1	ASSFDRGRAF
12	TRBV6-5	.	TRBJ1-2	ASIQDRAAYGYT
11	TRBV19	.	TRBJ2-7	ASSSDRGYEQY
12	TRBV19	.	TRBJ1-2	ASSINSINYGYT
13	TRBV11-2	few	TRBJ2-2	ASSLYRGRTGELF
12	TRBV7-2	.	TRBJ2-7	ASSLGGVNYEQY
11	TRBV6-5	.	TRBJ1-2	ASRTQGAEGYT
11	TRBV5-4	.	TRBJ2-2	ASSLTDTGELF
12	TRBV6-1	.	TRBJ1-1	ASRGQGVNAEAF